This T cell receptor beta chain is drawn from a study of blood T cell repertoires in COVID-19. Study in general: COVID-19 samples from acute and convalescent phases originated in the United States, Italy and Spain. PBMCs, B-cell-depleted T cells, or T cells were the source of the cDNA or gDNA that made up the material.

Per the authors' pipeline: Amplifying reference gene primers gave estimates of nucleated cell counts. The table came from immunoSEQ multiplex PCR; TCRdb's copy has only in-frame clones and leaves some out. V and J calls and clone size are given by that table; D and trimming were obtained from the DNA. Among tens of thousands of clones listed, roughly 85% were seen once. The ends were cut back, 5 bases at V and 3 bases at J, with 23 bases in the middle. The CDR3 runs 18 residues. Germline values: CDR1 MGHDK, CDR2 SYGVNS. This TCR was sampled from a human donor in a cohort sampled during active COVID-19. The sequencing input was peripheral blood. V is TRBV25-1 and J is TRBJ2-1, with unresolved D. The CDR3 coding sequence is TGTGCCAGCAGTCCCGCCTGGAGCGCGTCCTGGAGCTACAATGAGCAGTTCTTC. Translated, it gives CASSPAWSASWSYNEQFF.